This is a list of T cell receptor beta chains from one sample in a study of T cell responses to AZD1222 COVID-19 vaccine. Sequenced by immunoSEQ multiplex PCR; TCRdb stores in-frame clones only, minus some. This sample has approximately 140,000 clones, with approximately 90% found just once. This sample comprised peripheral blood, obtained on day 0 of AZD1222 vaccination. These receptors originate from an adult in good health. CDR3s leave out the opening cysteine and the closing phenylalanine or tryptophan.

v_call	j_call	cdr3_aa
TRBV29-1	TRBJ2-7	SARGRGLAFPGEQY
TRBV15	TRBJ2-7	ATSAPGTGTYEQY
TRBV6-5	TRBJ1-3	ASSNRRGTIY
TRBV6-5	TRBJ1-6	ASSQSPPSPLH
TRBV30	TRBJ2-1	AWSAPGGREF
TRBV7-8	TRBJ1-2	ASSSQGNYGYT
TRBV11-2	TRBJ2-6	ASSHFRGRPDSGANVLT
TRBV19	TRBJ1-4	ASSRRGTRGEKLF
TRBV19	TRBJ1-2	ATRYGQGVYGYT
TRBV14	TRBJ2-7	ASSPPRGSPRGEQY
TRBV28	TRBJ1-2	ASSLLSQIPGGHYGYT
TRBV19	TRBJ2-7	ASSINEQY
TRBV4-3	TRBJ1-4	ASSARQGRGKLF
TRBV10-2	TRBJ1-1	ASRQGARRNTEAF
TRBV29-1	TRBJ2-7	SASLAGVSF
TRBV2	TRBJ2-7	ASSPGTGNHEQY
TRBV3-1/TRBV3-2	TRBJ2-1	ASSQGSGGSYNEQF
TRBV30	TRBJ2-1	AWSPVGAASLITLF
TRBV11-2	TRBJ2-5	ASSGETQY
TRBV19	TRBJ2-6	ASNIRGPNSGANVLT
TRBV5-1	TRBJ2-7	ASSLESYEQY
TRBV28	TRBJ2-7	ASSRPGQGNYEQY